Listed below are T cell receptor beta chains from one sample, sequenced in a study of CD8+ T cells in alopecia areata. Repertoires were generated with immunoSEQ multiplex PCR, while TCRdb's copy carries only in-frame clones and drops some. Of 200,000 or so clones listed, roughly 60% are singletons. Specimen: CD4+ T cells sorted from blood, collected at week 24, from a patient treated with tofacitinib. These receptors were taken from a human donor with alopecia areata. The CDR3 runs from the conserved cysteine through the conserved F or W. A D gene is named only where the DNA matches it firmly. Rows give clone size only sometimes, using once, few, many, or a class for an expanded clone.

TRBJ2-2	TRBD2	TRBV5-1	many	TGCGCCAGCAGCTCGAACCCCGGACTAGCTTTAGATGCCGCCGGGGAGCTGTTTTTT	CASSSNPGLALDAAGELFF
TRBJ2-3	NA	TRBV7-3	NA	TGTGCCAGCAGCTTAGAACTAGTCCCAGATACGCAGTATTTT	CASSLELVPDTQYF
TRBJ2-7	TRBD1	TRBV25-1	once	TGTGCCAGCAGTGACGACCGGGACAGGGGGACCTACGAGCAGTACTTC	CASSDDRDRGTYEQYF
TRBJ1-2	TRBD1	TRBV19	NA	TGTGCCAGTAGTACCGTGGACAGGGGGCTTGGCTACACCTTC	CASSTVDRGLGYTF
TRBJ2-1	TRBD2	TRBV4-2	NA	TGTGCCAGCAGCCAAGATCGCGGGGGGGAGCAGTTCTTC	CASSQDRGGEQFF
TRBJ2-1	TRBD1	TRBV6-5	few	TGTGCCAGCAGTTACTCGAAGGGACAGGGGGCAGGGGAGCAGTTCTTC	CASSYSKGQGAGEQFF
TRBJ2-3	NA	TRBV10-3	NA	TGTGCCATCAGTGACAGAAGCGCGGGCACAGATACGCAGTATTTT	CAISDRSAGTDTQYF
TRBJ2-7	TRBD2	TRBV7-2	NA	TGTGCCAGCAGCTCCGGACTAGCGCACTCCTACGAGCAGTACTTC	CASSSGLAHSYEQYF
TRBJ2-1	NA	TRBV6-6	NA	TGTGCCAGCAGGGGGCAGAGTGAGCAGTTCTTC	CASRGQSEQFF
TRBJ1-5	NA	TRBV28	NA	TGTGCCAGCAGTTCCTCAGGATATCAGCCCCAGCATTTT	CASSSSGYQPQHF
TRBJ2-7	NA	TRBV25-1	NA	TGTGCCAGCAGTGAAAGTCGGGGGAACTCCTACGAGCAGTACTTC	CASSESRGNSYEQYF
TRBJ2-3	NA	TRBV7-6	few	TGTGCCAGCAGCTCGAGACCCGACACAGATACGCAGTATTTT	CASSSRPDTDTQYF
TRBJ2-3	NA	TRBV11-3	NA	TGTGCCAGCAGCCATAGCGGGACAGGGGATACGCAGTATTTT	CASSHSGTGDTQYF
TRBJ2-5	NA	TRBV4-1	few	TGCGCCAGCAGCCAAAGGGGGGCGGGAGAGACCCAGTACTTC	CASSQRGAGETQYF
TRBJ1-1	NA	TRBV18	NA	TGTGCCAGCTCTGAGATGAACACTGAAGCTTTCTTT	CASSEMNTEAFF
TRBJ2-3	NA	TRBV15	NA	TGTGCCACCAGCAGACTCCAGGGTGGCACAGATACGCAGTATTTT	CATSRLQGGTDTQYF
TRBJ1-2	NA	TRBV29-1	few	TGCAGCGTCGCAGAACAGGGTCATGGCTACACCTTC	CSVAEQGHGYTF
TRBJ1-4	TRBD1	TRBV18	NA	TGTGCCAGCTCAGGGACAGGGTTGGAAAAACTGTTTTTT	CASSGTGLEKLFF